This T cell receptor (beta chain) was recorded in a study of molecular identifiers for immune sequencing clone quantification. Study-level findings and limits: Shared barcodes on identical TCR molecules could underestimate the sizes of highly expanded clones. Jurkat TCR RNA from one cell was spiked into some 1 million naive cells, and it was reportedly detectable there.

In its sample, this clonotype was seen many times. Its antigen is unknown. One entry per CDR3 protein, called by TCRdb with MiXCR from the PCR reads. The sample records under 600,000 distinct CDR3 sequences, around 25% being singletons. The CDR3 has 14 amino acids. Trimming took 8 bases from V and 0 from J, leaving 12 bases between them. The chain employs TRBV12-3 or TRBV12-4 and TRBJ2-3; D gene uncertain. This clonotype was obtained from a human donor in good health. Some libraries in this study had Jurkat cell RNA spiked in. The sequencing sample was made of naive CD8+ T cells from blood, with Jurkat cell RNA spiked in. Documented subset: FACS-sorted CD8+CD4-CCR7+CD45RA+ naive T cells. Written as DNA, the CDR3 is TGTGCCAGCGTACCGGGCGCTAGCACAGATACGCAGTATTTT. This translates into CASVPGASTDTQYF.